These 9 T cell receptor beta chains were sequenced from one sample in a study of persistence of HIV-infected CD4 T cells. The immunoSEQ assay was version 4, run in survey mode. TCRdb's copy holds only in-frame clones and misses some; the assay was immunoSEQ multiplex PCR. The sample has roughly 43,000 clones, roughly 90% seen once. Anti-CD3/anti-CD28 beads served as a nonspecific positive control stimulus. Sorting selected CD4+ T cells upregulating both CD40 ligand and CD69. The antigens for these receptors are not known. Sequencing was performed on CD4+ T cells sorted from PBMCs after 18-hour stimulation, taken from a patient who received antiretroviral therapy. Receptors originate from an adult man with HIV who was CMV-seropositive.

Only one count was recorded for this clone. The genes are TRBV5-1 and TRBJ2-1, with 8 bases fitting TRBD2. The CDR3 length is 15 residues. Germline lookup yields CDR1 SGHRS and CDR2 YFSETQ. Unmatched junction bases numbered 12, after V lost 7 bases and J lost 6 bases. The CDR3 nucleotides are TGCGCCAGCCGACTTCTACTAGCGGCCAGCAATGAGCAGTTCTTC. Translation gives CASRLLLAASNEQFF.

CDR3 DNA sequence: TGTGCCAGCAGTTTGGGGGGACAGATTAACTATGGCTACACCTTC. Translation gives CASSLGGQINYGYTF. The J gene is TRBJ1-2, the V gene TRBV28, with 7 bases fitting TRBD1. J gave up 1 base and V 3 bases, and 5 bases lay outside the gene matches. The CDR3 has 15 amino acids. The germline CDR1 and CDR2 sequences are MDHEN and SYDVKM.

The J gene is TRBJ2-2, the V gene TRBV5-4; 8 nucleotides match TRBD2. CDR1 and CDR2 (germline): SGHNT, YYREEE (reference sequence). The ends lost 3 bases at V and 7 bases at J; junction bases unmatched: 11. The CDR3 loop spans 16 amino acids. CDR3 region: CASSSISGADSGELFF. DNA of the CDR3: TGTGCCAGCAGCTCAATTAGCGGGGCCGACAGCGGGGAGCTGTTTTTT.

V usage is TRBV19 and J usage is TRBJ1-2; no reliable D call. Trimming shortened V by 3 bases and J by 8 bases, and 16 bases separated the two germline ends. Per germline, CDR1 LNHDA and CDR2 SQIVND (reference sequence). The CDR3 is 14 amino acids. The CDR3 coding sequence is TGTGCCAGTAGTATCGGGGATCCCTATGGAGGCTACACCTTC. Translation gives CASSIGDPYGGYTF.

This clone was observed a handful of times. CDR3: CASEEVSNQPQHF. CDR3 bases: TGTGCCAGCGAGGAAGTTAGCAATCAGCCCCAGCATTTT. This sequence joins TRBV6-5 and TRBJ1-5; D remains ambiguous. Per the germline V gene, CDR1 is MNHEY and CDR2 is SVGAGI. This CDR3 has 13 residues. Trimming stripped 8 bases from V and 0 bases from J, with 8 bases between.

As concerns this clone: Sequence at one end of the junction differs from germline and may be a read error. The gene calls are TRBV5-6 and TRBJ1-1, with 7 positions matching TRBD1. Germline loops: CDR1 SGHDT, CDR2 YYEEEE. This CDR3 comprises 11 residues. The CDR3 here is CASSLGQGATF. CDR3 DNA sequence: TGTGCCAGCAGCTTGGGACAGGGAGCAACGTTT.

The V call is TRBV12-3 or TRBV12-4, the J call TRBJ1-1; D might be TRBD1 (5 bases). The CDR3 length is 11 residues. V was cut by 6 bases and J by 8 bases, with 10 bases left in between. The CDR3 region is CASSRRQEAFF. CDR3 bases: TGTGCCAGCAGCCGGCGACAGGAAGCTTTCTTT.

The chain joins TRBV3-1 (or the pseudogene TRBV3-2) to TRBJ1-2, with D perhaps TRBD1 (6 bases). Per the germline V gene, CDR1 is LGHDT and CDR2 is YNNKEL (reference sequence). The CDR3 covers 15 residues. Trimming removed 4 bases from V and 8 bases from J, with 20 bases in between. This CDR3 is CASSLRQATILGYTF. Here the CDR3 DNA reads TGTGCCAGCAGCCTCCGACAGGCTACTATCCTAGGCTACACCTTC.

V is TRBV6-4 and J is TRBJ1-2; D gene ambiguous. CDR1 is MRHNA and CDR2 is SNTAGT in the germline V gene. The CDR3 is 13 amino acids. V lost 3 bases to trimming and J lost 4 bases, with 9 bases between them. Here the CDR3 reads CASSEEVGYGYTF. For the CDR3, the DNA is TGTGCCAGCAGTGAAGAGGTCGGCTATGGCTACACCTTC.